This passage covers 26 T cell receptor beta chains from one sample sequenced in a study of glioma-infiltrating T cells. TCR alpha and beta CDR3 regions were amplified from RNA using iRepertoire nested multiplex PCR. In TCRdb, the multiplex PCR reads were re-called with MiXCR into one record per CDR3 protein. The sample yields about 89,000 distinct CDR3 sequences, around a quarter seen once. The sequencing input was glioma tissue, nonneoplastic brain tissue, or PBMCs (not recorded which). The receptors come from a human donor with low-grade glioma or glioblastoma, undergoing nonglioma brain surgery, or in good health (not recorded which).

This clonotype was counted many times. The rearrangement links TRBV20-1 to TRBJ2-1, with D perhaps TRBD2 (5 bases). Germline assignment: CDR1 DFQATT and CDR2 SNEGSKA (reference sequence). The CDR3 sequence is 15 residues long. The V end was cut by 1 base, the J end by 0 bases, with 10 bases between. CDR3 DNA sequence: TGCAGTGCTAGAGCCAGCGGAAGCTCCTACAATGAGCAGTTCTTC. This codes for CSARASGSSYNEQFF.

This clonotype has just a few counts. The gene calls are TRBV7-2 and TRBJ2-3, with 11 positions matching TRBD2. J lost 5 bases, V lost 5 bases, and 6 bases had no gene match. The germline gives CDR1 SGHTA, CDR2 FQGNSA. The CDR3 is 15 amino acids. In nucleotides, the CDR3 is TGTGCCAGCAGCATTAGCGGGGGGGCTGGAGATACGCAGTATTTT. Protein product: CASSISGGAGDTQYF. Drawing the rest from reference TRBV7-2 and TRBJ2-3, the complete variable domain is GAGVSQSPSNKVTEKGKDVELRCDPISGHTALYWYRQSLGQGLEFLIYFQGNSAPDKSGLPSDRFSAERTGGSVSTLTIQRTQQEDSAVYLCASSISGGAGDTQYFGPGTRLTVL.

This clonotype was detected only a few times. This sequence joins TRBV5-6 and TRBJ2-1; D gene unclear. CDR3 size: 13 residues. The germline gives CDR1 SGHDT, CDR2 YYEEEE. V was trimmed by 4 bases and J by 2 bases, leaving 7 bases between them. As DNA, the CDR3 is TGTGCCAGCAGCGGTGGGACCTACAATGAGCAGTTCTTC. Residues: CASSGGTYNEQFF.

In this sample, this clonotype turned up a few times. The chain carries TRBV27 and TRBJ2-7, with D unclear. Trimming removed 2 bases from V and 1 base from J, with 12 bases in between. There are 15 residues in the CDR3. Germline loops: CDR1 MNHEY, CDR2 SMNVEV (reference sequence). The CDR3 DNA follows: TGTGCCAGCAGTTTAAATGGGATAGGATCCTACGAGCAGTACTTC. Its protein product is CASSLNGIGSYEQYF.

The chain carries TRBV12-3 or TRBV12-4 and TRBJ2-5; TRBD1 matches at 9 bases. There are 16 residues in the CDR3. The ends lost 6 bases at V and 1 base at J; junction bases unmatched: 9. This chain's CDR3 is CASSPVGQGLQETQYF. The CDR3 DNA sequence: TGTGCCAGCAGCCCGGTGGGACAGGGACTCCAAGAGACCCAGTACTTC.

This clonotype was counted many times. V gene TRBV18 combines with J gene TRBJ2-7, with 7 bases that match TRBD2. CDR1 and CDR2 (germline): KGHSH, LQKENI. The CDR3 loop spans 14 amino acids. The ends lost 0 bases at V and 7 bases at J; junction bases unmatched: 6. CDR3 sequence (DNA): TGTGCCAGCTCACCACCGGGGGGGTCCGGGGAGCAGTACTTC. Protein product: CASSPPGGSGEQYF.

This clonotype was observed many times. The J gene is TRBJ2-2, the V gene TRBV6-1; 15 positions match TRBD2. Germline V gene data show CDR1 as MNHNS and CDR2 as SASEGT. This CDR3 spans 16 amino acids. The trim removed 5 bases at V and 8 bases at J, leaving 6 bases unmatched. The CDR3 bases are TGTGCCAGCAGTCGGACTAGCGGGAGGGCCGTAGGGGAGCTGTTTTTT. It yields the protein CASSRTSGRAVGELFF.

This clonotype was seen ten or more times. This chain joins TRBV20-1 and TRBJ1-1; the match to TRBD1 covers 9 bases. Germline loops: CDR1 DFQATT, CDR2 SNEGSKA (reference sequence). The V gene end was trimmed by 0 bases and the J gene end by 5 bases; junction bases not matched to a gene: 4. This CDR3 region has 14 residues. The CDR3 here is CSARDPTGGTEAFF. The DNA of the CDR3 is TGCAGTGCTAGAGACCCGACAGGGGGTACTGAAGCTTTCTTT.

In its sample, this clonotype was seen many times. The CDR3 sequence: CASSDRGNTEAFF. The CDR3 DNA sequence: TGCGCCAGCAGTGACAGGGGGAACACTGAAGCTTTCTTT. The genes are TRBV10-1 and TRBJ1-1, with D possibly being TRBD1 (6 bases). This CDR3 has 13 amino acids. From germline, CDR1 is WNHNN and CDR2 SYGVQD (reference sequence). V was shortened by 3 bases and J by 1 base, with 6 bases between the two germline ends.

On this clonotype: A much larger clone lies a single base off, so this may be a read error. The chain links TRBV2 to TRBJ1-2; D remains ambiguous. The CDR3 consists of 14 residues. Per germline, CDR1 SNHLY and CDR2 FYNNEI. V was trimmed by 6 bases and J by 1 base, leaving 12 bases between them. In nucleotides, the CDR3 is TGTGCCAGCAGAGAACGAAGGGTTAACTATGGCTACACCTTC. Residues: CASRERRVNYGYTF.

Points on this clonotype: This may stem from a read error, because a much larger clone lies one nucleotide away. J is TRBJ2-2 and V is TRBV6-1, with D maybe TRBD1 (6 bases). Germline V gives CDR1 MNHNS, CDR2 SASEGT. This CDR3 is built from 14 residues. The V and J ends lost 4 bases and 6 bases respectively, with 12 bases between them. The CDR3 region is CASSGETGSGELFF. Written as DNA, the CDR3 is TGTGCCAGCAGTGGAGAGACAGGTTCCGGGGAGCTGTTTTTT.

This clonotype was observed many times. The V and J genes are TRBV18 and TRBJ2-3; D not resolved. The CDR3 is made up of 15 amino acids. Trimming stripped 3 bases from V and 2 bases from J, with 12 bases between. The V gene's germline CDR1 is KGHSH and CDR2 LQKENI. Here the CDR3 DNA reads TGTGCCAGCTCACCGGTTCAAACTAACACAGATACGCAGTATTTT. This gives the protein CASSPVQTNTDTQYF.

As to this clonotype: Here the CDR3 omits its conserved ending phenylalanine or tryptophan, so a read error is the likely source. The CDR3 reads CASNLAFDEQFL. CDR3 nucleotides: TGTGCCAGCAATCTAGCCTTCGATGAGCAGTTCCTC. This chain connects TRBV12-3 or TRBV12-4 to TRBJ2-1; possible D gene TRBD2, 5 bases. The CDR3 covers 12 residues. The V and J ends lost 7 bases and 8 bases respectively, with 12 bases between them.

This clonotype was counted at least ten times. The chain combines TRBV6-1 with TRBJ2-7; no clear D gene. The germline gives CDR1 MNHNS, CDR2 SASEGT. The CDR3 loop spans 14 amino acids. Trimming removed 0 bases from V and 4 bases from J, with 10 bases in between. CDR3 coding DNA: TGTGCCAGCAGTGAAGCACCCCGTGGGTACGAGCAGTACTTC. Protein product: CASSEAPRGYEQYF.

This clonotype was counted at least ten times. Its ends do not fully match the called genes, so a read error is possible. The gene calls are TRBV2 and TRBJ2-7; D tentatively reads TRBD1 or TRBD2 (5 bases each). CDR3 size: 12 residues. Germline V gives CDR1 SNHLY, CDR2 FYNNEI. Here the CDR3 DNA reads TGTGCCAGCCGCGCCCCAGGGAGCCCTTTTCATTTC. Amino acid sequence: CASRAPGSPFHF.

Many counts were recorded for this clonotype. This chain links TRBV2 with TRBJ2-3; D remains unclear. V lost 11 bases to trimming and J lost 5 bases, with 11 bases between them. The CDR3 has 11 residues. CDR1 and CDR2 (germline): SNHLY, FYNNEI. This CDR3 reads CAHIRGDTQYF. CDR3 sequence (DNA): TGTGCCCACATCAGAGGAGATACGCAGTATTTT. The whole variable domain, filled in from reference TRBV2 and TRBJ2-3, reads EPEVTQTPSHQVTQMGQEVILRCVPISNHLYFYWYRQILGQKVEFLVSFYNNEISEKSEIFDDQFSVERPDGSNFTLKIRSTKLEDSAMYFCAHIRGDTQYFGPGTRLTVL.

By share, this clonotype ranks as medium-sized (0.01 to 0.1%). V usage is TRBV20-1 and J usage is TRBJ1-5, with a possible D match to TRBD1 (6 bases). Germline CDR1 is DFQATT and CDR2 is SNEGSKA (reference sequence). This CDR3 contains 15 residues. Trimming stripped 5 bases from V and 2 bases from J, with 16 bases between. The CDR3 reads CSAVGGARGNQPQHF. The CDR3 nucleotides are TGCAGTGCTGTAGGGGGGGCGCGTGGCAATCAGCCCCAGCATTTT.

The CDR3 loop reads CASSLAKQGNEKLFF. For the CDR3, the DNA is TGTGCCAGCAGCTTAGCGAAGCAGGGGAATGAAAAACTGTTTTTT. This sequence joins TRBV7-9 and TRBJ1-4; D perhaps matches TRBD1 (6 bases). The length of the CDR3 is 15 residues. CDR1 and CDR2 (germline): SEHNR, FQNEAQ (reference sequence). Trimming removed 0 bases from V and 5 bases from J, with 10 bases in between.

This clonotype was observed many times. The rearrangement links TRBV27 to TRBJ2-7; 7 bases fit TRBD1. Germline V CDR1 and CDR2: MNHEY, SMNVEV (reference sequence). V was clipped by 5 bases and J by 3 bases; unmatched bases: 7. The CDR3 spans 14 residues. CDR3 sequence reads: CASSRGQTFYEQYF. The DNA of the CDR3 is TGTGCCAGCAGTAGGGGACAGACCTTCTACGAGCAGTACTTC.

This chain links TRBV28 with TRBJ2-5; 10 bases match TRBD1. The CDR3 has 16 amino acids. After removal of 2 bases from V and 4 bases from J, the junction contained 7 bases not matched to a gene. Germline V CDR1 and CDR2: MDHEN, SYDVKM. The CDR3 DNA reads as TGTGCCAGCAGTTTACCCCCGGGACAGGGGAGAGAGACCCAGTACTTC. Translation: CASSLPPGQGRETQYF.

Points on this clonotype: A much larger clone is a single base away; this may be a read error. The missing conserved phenylalanine or tryptophan at the end of this CDR3 makes a read error likely. The rearrangement links TRBV20-1 to TRBJ2-7, with TRBD1 matching over 8 bases. Germline lookup yields CDR1 DFQATT and CDR2 SNEGSKA (reference sequence). V was pared by 6 bases and J by 5 bases, with 9 bases of the junction left unmatched. The CDR3 totals 13 residues. CDR3 residues: CSASQGADDEQYL. The CDR3 DNA reads TGCAGTGCCTCCCAGGGGGCGGATGACGAGCAGTACTTG.

This clonotype has just a few counts. The gene calls are TRBV7-8 and TRBJ1-4, with no clear D. The length of the CDR3 is 15 residues. The ends were cut back, 1 base at V and 5 bases at J, with 11 bases in the middle. Per the germline V gene, CDR1 is SGHVS and CDR2 is FQNEAQ. The CDR3 nucleotides read TGTGCCAGCAGCTTAGGAGGCGTTCAAAATGAAAAACTGTTTTTT. Protein: CASSLGGVQNEKLFF.

This clonotype was recorded many times. The genes are TRBV27 and TRBJ2-5; tentative D call: TRBD1 (6 bases). This CDR3 is built from 12 residues. V lost 8 bases, J lost 2 bases, and 9 bases lay in between. Per germline, CDR1 MNHEY and CDR2 SMNVEV (reference sequence). CDR3 amino acids: CASGQLQETQYF. In nucleotides, the CDR3 is TGTGCCAGCGGACAGCTTCAAGAGACCCAGTACTTC.

This clonotype was detected a few times. Given a much more abundant clone one base away, this may be a read error. This chain uses TRBV7-2 with TRBJ2-7; D not resolved. The CDR3 extends over 12 amino acids. V dropped 4 bases and J dropped 5 bases, with 9 bases sitting between them. Germline V gene data show CDR1 as SGHTA and CDR2 as FQGNSA. DNA for the CDR3: TGTACCAGCAGCTCACATCGCGACGAGCAGTACTTC. Translated, it gives CTSSSHRDEQYF. The whole variable domain, filled in from reference TRBV7-2 and TRBJ2-7, reads GAGVSQSPSNKVTEKGKDVELRCDPISGHTALYWYRQSLGQGLEFLIYFQGNSAPDKSGLPSDRFSAERTGGSVSTLTIQRTQQEDSAVYLCTSSSHRDEQYFGPGTRLTVT.

Concerning this clonotype itself: A single base separates this from a much larger clone, so it may be a read error. The chain has TRBV7-9 and TRBJ2-5; 7 bases are a match to TRBD1. Germline CDR1 and CDR2: SEHNR and FQNEAQ (reference sequence). The CDR3 has 14 amino acids. CDR3: CAGSSTGFQETQYF. CDR3 nucleotide sequence: TGTGCCGGCAGCTCGACAGGGTTCCAAGAGACCCAGTACTTC.

Points on this clonotype: It may be a read error: a sequence one base away is much more abundant. The V call is TRBV6-6, the J call TRBJ1-4; tentative D call: TRBD1 (5 bases). V was trimmed by 5 bases and J by 12 bases, leaving 28 bases between them. There are 17 residues in the CDR3. Germline CDR1 is MNHNY and CDR2 is SVGAGI (reference sequence). The CDR3: CASSTNPGGQALRELFF. The CDR3 region has the DNA TGTGCCAGCAGTACTAACCCCGGAGGACAAGCCCTTCGAGAACTGTTTTTT.